These 24 T cell receptor beta chains share one sample of origin, sequenced in a study of control samples from healthy donors and cancer patients. Sequenced by immunoSEQ multiplex PCR; TCRdb stores in-frame clones only, minus some. The sample contains approximately 58,000 clones, about nine tenths of which appear only once. The sequenced sample consisted of PBMCs. These receptors were taken from a man in his fifties or sixties with head and neck cancer.

This clone was detected once. The chain uses TRBV5-4 and TRBJ2-1, with 8 positions matching TRBD2. After removal of 7 bases from V and 0 bases from J, the junction contained 6 bases not matched to a gene. Germline values: CDR1 SGHNT, CDR2 YYREEE (reference sequence). The CDR3 length is 15 residues. CDR3 protein: CASRPGGLSYNEQFF. Here the CDR3 DNA reads TGTGCCAGCCGCCCGGGGGGGCTCTCCTACAATGAGCAGTTCTTC.

This rearrangement joins TRBV27 to TRBJ2-5; TRBD2 is a possible D gene (5 bases). CDR3 length: 16 residues. CDR1 MNHEY and CDR2 SMNVEV come from the germline V gene (reference sequence). Trimming removed 5 bases at V and 4 bases at J, with 20 bases between. The CDR3 here is CASSASRGSAPETQYF. The DNA of the CDR3 is TGTGCCAGCAGTGCCAGCCGCGGGTCAGCCCCAGAGACCCAGTACTTC.

V and J are TRBV6-2 or TRBV6-3 and TRBJ1-5, with no clear D. Germline V gene sequence: CDR1 MNHEY, CDR2 SVGEGT. The CDR3 sequence is 15 residues long. V lost 7 bases to trimming and J lost 6 bases, with 19 bases between them. The CDR3: CASTPFPAMGQPQHF. CDR3 nucleotide sequence: TGTGCCAGCACCCCCTTTCCCGCAATGGGTCAGCCCCAGCATTTT.

Only one count was recorded for this clone. The V and J genes are TRBV6-2 or TRBV6-3 and TRBJ2-3, with D tentatively TRBD2 (5 bases). Germline V lookup: CDR1 MNHEY, CDR2 SVGEGT. The CDR3 loop spans 15 amino acids. The ends were cut back, 2 bases at V and 4 bases at J, with 13 bases in the middle. In DNA form, the CDR3 reads TGTGCCAGCAGTTACCTCTGGGAGCCCGCAGATACGCAGTATTTT. Its protein is CASSYLWEPADTQYF.

This chain links TRBV7-3 with TRBJ1-1; the D gene is possibly TRBD1 (6 bases). Germline V CDR1 and CDR2: SGHTA, FQGTGA. The CDR3 length is 13 residues. The V and J ends lost 3 bases and 7 bases respectively, with 12 bases between them. The CDR3 here is CASSLGGQGEAFF. The CDR3 DNA is TGTGCCAGCAGCTTGGGGGGCCAGGGTGAAGCTTTCTTT.

In the case of this clone: The junction shows a germline mismatch at one end, possibly a read error. This rearrangement joins TRBV2 to TRBJ2-2, with D perhaps TRBD2 (6 bases). The CDR3 sequence is 15 residues long. Germline values: CDR1 SNHLY, CDR2 FYNNEI. The CDR3 here is CASRLGQTVTGGLFF. In DNA, the CDR3 is TGTGCCAGCAGGTTAGGTCAGACAGTCACCGGGGGGCTGTTTTTT.

This rearrangement joins TRBV19 to TRBJ2-1, with D possibly being TRBD2 (6 bases). Germline V lookup: CDR1 LNHDA, CDR2 SQIVND (reference sequence). The CDR3 is 16 residues long. V lost 5 bases, J lost 5 bases, and 19 bases lay in between. CDR3 in DNA: TGTGCCAGTAGTCCGACCACGGATTGGGGGGACAATGAGCAGTTCTTC. Amino acids: CASSPTTDWGDNEQFF.

This clone has a single count. The chain joins TRBV9 to TRBJ2-3; 11 bases are a match to TRBD1. Germline CDR1 SGDLS, CDR2 YYNGEE. The CDR3 totals 16 residues. Losses at the gene ends were 2 bases for V and 0 bases for J; bases not matched to a gene: 2. CDR3 in amino acids: CASSVRDRGSTDTQYF. CDR3 sequence (DNA): TGTGCCAGCAGCGTTAGGGACAGGGGGAGCACAGATACGCAGTATTTT.

The chain is built from TRBV7-8 and TRBJ2-7; the match to TRBD1 covers 9 bases. Germline values: CDR1 SGHVS, CDR2 FQNEAQ. The J segment lost 0 bases and the V segment lost 0 bases, leaving 9 bases of the junction unmatched. The CDR3 totals 18 residues. The CDR3: CASSLARPGTGSSYEQYF. The CDR3 nucleotides are TGTGCCAGCAGCTTAGCGAGACCCGGGACAGGGAGCTCCTACGAGCAGTACTTC.

The count of this clone is one. The chain joins TRBV7-2 to TRBJ2-7; a possible D gene is TRBD1 (5 bases). CDR3 length equals 14 residues. CDR1 is SGHTA and CDR2 is FQGNSA in the germline V gene. V was pared by 7 bases and J by 4 bases, with 17 bases between. The CDR3 region is CASTPRQGWYEQYF. CDR3 nucleotides: TGTGCCAGCACCCCCCGGCAGGGATGGTACGAGCAGTACTTC.

The V call is TRBV27, the J call TRBJ2-5; D gene unclear. The germline V gene has CDR1 MNHEY and CDR2 SMNVEV (reference sequence). V shed 2 bases and J shed 5 bases, with 12 bases lying between them. The CDR3 totals 14 residues. DNA of the CDR3: TGTGCCAGCAGTTTACAGAGTGCCCGGGAGACCCAGTACTTC. Its translation is CASSLQSARETQYF.

This chain connects TRBV3-1 (or the pseudogene TRBV3-2) to TRBJ2-1, with D perhaps TRBD1 or TRBD2 (5 bases each). V dropped 1 base and J dropped 6 bases, with 19 bases sitting between them. Germline assignment: CDR1 LGHDT and CDR2 YNNKEL (reference sequence). This CDR3 is 17 amino acids long. Here the CDR3 DNA reads TGTGCCAGCAGCCAAGTGATACGGGACCATATTGTCAATGAGCAGTTCTTC. Encoded protein: CASSQVIRDHIVNEQFF.

This CDR3 reads CASSLERGETYNEQFF. CDR3 nucleotides: TGTGCCAGCAGCTTAGAGCGGGGGGAAACCTACAATGAGCAGTTCTTC. V gene TRBV7-6 combines with J gene TRBJ2-1; 9 bases fit TRBD2. The trim removed 1 base at V and 2 bases at J, leaving 3 bases unmatched. This CDR3 spans 16 amino acids. Germline V gene sequence: CDR1 SGHVS, CDR2 FNYEAQ.

The chain uses TRBV7-9 and TRBJ1-4; tentatively, D is TRBD1 (5 bases). This CDR3 has 15 amino acids. Per the germline V gene, CDR1 is SEHNR and CDR2 is FQNEAQ (reference sequence). The V and J ends lost 0 bases and 8 bases respectively, with 13 bases between them. CDR3 protein: CASSLAAGVSEKLFF. As DNA, the CDR3 is TGTGCCAGCAGCTTAGCTGCGGGGGTAAGCGAAAAACTGTTTTTT.

CDR3 bases: TGTGCCAGCAGCTCCCATCGACAGTTCAGGAACAATGAGCAGTTCTTC. Translated: CASSSHRQFRNNEQFF. The chain links TRBV6-2 or TRBV6-3 to TRBJ2-1, with D perhaps matching TRBD1 (5 bases). This CDR3 is built from 16 residues. Trimming shortened V by 6 bases and J by 5 bases, and 20 bases separated the two germline ends. The germline V gene encodes CDR1 MNHEY and CDR2 SVGEGT.

The genes are TRBV3-1 (or the pseudogene TRBV3-2) and TRBJ2-6; tentatively, D is TRBD1 (5 bases). The CDR3 is 15 residues long. From germline, CDR1 is LGHDT and CDR2 YNNKEL (reference sequence). The ends were cut back, 6 bases at V and 4 bases at J, with 13 bases in the middle. The chain's CDR3 is CASSPPQGGANVLTF. In DNA form, the CDR3 reads TGTGCCAGCAGTCCTCCTCAGGGCGGGGCCAACGTCCTGACTTTC.

J is TRBJ1-1 and V is TRBV7-9, with D maybe TRBD1 (5 bases). The length of the CDR3 is 13 residues. Trimming took off 6 bases at V and 0 bases at J, with 8 bases between the two ends. Germline CDR1 is SEHNR and CDR2 is FQNEAQ (reference sequence). The CDR3 sequence is CASRQGLNTEAFF. Here the CDR3 DNA reads TGTGCCAGCAGGCAGGGATTGAACACTGAAGCTTTCTTT. The full variable domain, with the rest looked up from reference TRBV7-9 and TRBJ1-1, is DTGVSQNPRHKITKRGQNVTFRCDPISEHNRLYWYRQTLGQGPEFLTYFQNEAQLEKSRLLSDRFSAERPKGSFSTLEIQRTEQGDSAMYLCASRQGLNTEAFFGQGTRLTVV.

The chain combines TRBV4-2 with TRBJ1-2; perhaps TRBD1 as D (6 bases). The V end lost 0 bases, the J end lost 4 bases, and 18 bases lay between the germline ends. Looked up from germline, CDR1 is LGHNA and CDR2 is YNFKEQ. The CDR3 runs 17 residues. CDR3 sequence: CASSQEGAPGTSYGYTF. As DNA, the CDR3 is TGTGCCAGCAGCCAAGAGGGGGCCCCAGGGACAAGCTATGGCTACACCTTC.

The chain uses TRBV2 and TRBJ2-1, with D perhaps being TRBD1 or TRBD2 (5 bases each). This CDR3 comprises 14 residues. Trimming shortened V by 6 bases and J by 2 bases, and 11 bases separated the two germline ends. The germline V gene has CDR1 SNHLY and CDR2 FYNNEI. The CDR3 loop is CASRTGTTYNEQFF. The DNA of the CDR3 is TGTGCCAGCAGAACCGGGACCACCTACAATGAGCAGTTCTTC.

V is TRBV13 and J is TRBJ1-2; D gene uncertain. The CDR3 is made up of 10 amino acids. CDR1 and CDR2 (germline): PRHDT, FYEKMQ (reference sequence). Deletions cut 5 bases from V and 5 bases from J, with 3 bases between. CDR3 coding DNA: TGTGCCAGCAGCCCATATGGCTACACCTTC. The encoded protein is CASSPYGYTF.

V gene TRBV27 combines with J gene TRBJ2-5; D gene ambiguous. Germline-derived CDR1 and CDR2 are MNHEY and SMNVEV (reference sequence). The CDR3 is 13 amino acids. The V gene lost 6 bases and the J gene lost 4 bases, with 12 bases spanning the gap. The CDR3 protein is CASSFGSTETQYF. CDR3 nucleotide sequence: TGTGCCAGCAGCTTCGGCAGCACAGAGACCCAGTACTTC.

This rearrangement joins TRBV19 to TRBJ2-1, with a possible D match to TRBD1 (5 bases). The CDR3 contains 15 residues. V was pared by 5 bases and J by 2 bases, with 13 bases between. Germline V gene sequence: CDR1 LNHDA, CDR2 SQIVND (reference sequence). In nucleotides, the CDR3 is TGTGCCAGTAGTCCGCAGGGAAGCACCTACAATGAGCAGTTCTTC. Translation: CASSPQGSTYNEQFF.

The rearrangement joins TRBV5-1 to TRBJ2-3; the D gene is possibly TRBD2 (5 bases). The germline gives CDR1 SGHRS, CDR2 YFSETQ. The CDR3 is 16 amino acids. The ends were cut back, 4 bases at V and 1 base at J, with 16 bases in the middle. The CDR3 sequence: CASSPVLVRGTDTQYF. CDR3 DNA sequence: TGCGCCAGCAGCCCGGTACTAGTTAGGGGCACAGATACGCAGTATTTT. The full variable domain, completed using reference TRBV5-1 and TRBJ2-3, is KAGVTQTPRYLIKTRGQQVTLSCSPISGHRSVSWYQQTPGQGLQFLFEYFSETQRNKGNFPGRFSGRQFSNSRSEMNVSTLELGDSALYLCASSPVLVRGTDTQYFGPGTRLTVL.

This chain joins TRBV3-1 (or the pseudogene TRBV3-2) and TRBJ2-3, with 14 bases identical to TRBD2. Trimming cost V 2 bases and J 5 bases; bases outside gene matches: 9. The CDR3 has 18 residues. Germline-derived CDR1 and CDR2 are LGHDT and YNNKEL (reference sequence). Here the CDR3 DNA reads TGTGCCAGCAGCCAAAACCCGGGACTAGCGGGAGCCTTAGATACGCAGTATTTT. It translates to CASSQNPGLAGALDTQYF.